A selection of T cell receptor beta chains follows, all from one sample in a study of OX40 agonist ivuxolimab in advanced cancers. Libraries were prepared by immunoSEQ multiplex PCR; TCRdb keeps only in-frame clonotypes and omits some of them. The sample has some 99,000 clones, less than 95% seen once. The sample in question was CD4+ or CD8+ T cells sorted from blood, obtained in a trial of the OX40 agonist ivuxolimab. These receptors all come from an adult with an advanced solid tumor such as melanoma, head and neck, liver or kidney cancer. Each CDR3 is given with its conserved first and last residue. Fields, in order: V gene, J gene, CDR3 protein.

v_gene: TRBV11-3
j_gene: TRBJ2-5
CDR3aa: CAIRDRGYGETQYF

v_gene: TRBV7-2
j_gene: TRBJ2-1
CDR3aa: CASRRPTSGHSYNEQFF

v_gene: TRBV7-3
j_gene: TRBJ2-2
CDR3aa: CASSLTAGKTGELFF

v_gene: TRBV7-3
j_gene: TRBJ2-1
CDR3aa: CASSLYQSSGKFF

v_gene: TRBV4-3
j_gene: TRBJ2-7
CDR3aa: CASSQALAGGPSYEQYF

v_gene: TRBV28
j_gene: TRBJ2-5
CDR3aa: CASFGGIRETQYF

v_gene: TRBV7-2
j_gene: TRBJ2-7
CDR3aa: CASSSQLGWDEQYF

v_gene: TRBV9
j_gene: TRBJ1-2
CDR3aa: CASSAPTSYGYTF

v_gene: TRBV7-5
j_gene: TRBJ2-1
CDR3aa: CARSYAGGNNEQFF

v_gene: TRBV7-2
j_gene: TRBJ1-3
CDR3aa: CASSLRPTLGNTIYF

v_gene: TRBV18
j_gene: TRBJ2-7
CDR3aa: CASSPPRGTGSYEQYF

v_gene: TRBV11-3
j_gene: TRBJ2-7
CDR3aa: CASSSRGTSGSGVDF

v_gene: TRBV10-3
j_gene: TRBJ1-2
CDR3aa: CAISSSGEGANYGYTF

v_gene: TRBV2
j_gene: TRBJ1-5
CDR3aa: CASSVARTNQPQHF

v_gene: TRBV18
j_gene: TRBJ1-1
CDR3aa: CASSQLDGDTEAFF

v_gene: TRBV5-6
j_gene: TRBJ2-1
CDR3aa: CASSFRAGGFGEQFF

v_gene: TRBV7-2
j_gene: TRBJ2-3
CDR3aa: CATGRQYKADTQYF

v_gene: TRBV28
j_gene: TRBJ2-7
CDR3aa: CASLHPSLAYEQYF

v_gene: TRBV5-4
j_gene: TRBJ1-4
CDR3aa: CASSLDGLLFF

v_gene: TRBV29-1
j_gene: TRBJ2-7
CDR3aa: CSVAPLQGNEQYF

v_gene: TRBV6-6
j_gene: TRBJ1-1
CDR3aa: CASSYTYGDTEAFF

v_gene: TRBV5-1
j_gene: TRBJ1-4
CDR3aa: CASSLQGANEKLFF

v_gene: TRBV27
j_gene: TRBJ2-3
CDR3aa: CASSFERYTDTQYF

v_gene: TRBV7-9
j_gene: TRBJ2-7
CDR3aa: CASSLLGRSLEQYF

v_gene: TRBV10-3
j_gene: TRBJ2-4
CDR3aa: CAISDPGQNNIQYF

v_gene: TRBV6-6
j_gene: TRBJ2-7
CDR3aa: CASSPDRWRGDYF

v_gene: TRBV19
j_gene: TRBJ2-5
CDR3aa: CASNSVGPAETQYF

v_gene: TRBV25-1
j_gene: TRBJ1-4
CDR3aa: CASSESEGSVDYNEKLFF

v_gene: TRBV7-9
j_gene: TRBJ1-2
CDR3aa: CASSLVAGTADDTYGYTF

v_gene: TRBV6-5
j_gene: TRBJ2-5
CDR3aa: CASSSTALGTQYF

v_gene: TRBV7-3
j_gene: TRBJ1-1
CDR3aa: CASSLTAGVEAFF

v_gene: TRBV27
j_gene: TRBJ2-6
CDR3aa: CASRKDISGANVLTF

v_gene: TRBV11-3
j_gene: TRBJ2-2
CDR3aa: CASSFPWSDSAGELFF

v_gene: TRBV11-3
j_gene: TRBJ2-1
CDR3aa: CAGTRVIGSHNEQFF

v_gene: TRBV7-3
j_gene: TRBJ2-7
CDR3aa: CASSHPIEGGRQYF

v_gene: TRBV5-1
j_gene: TRBJ1-1
CDR3aa: CASSFGGRVGEAFF

v_gene: TRBV25-1
j_gene: TRBJ1-3
CDR3aa: CASSDPGQGAGNTIYF

v_gene: TRBV7-6
j_gene: TRBJ1-1
CDR3aa: CASSFGRSSEAFF

v_gene: TRBV7-8
j_gene: TRBJ1-2
CDR3aa: CASSLGKTAFYGYTF

v_gene: TRBV19
j_gene: TRBJ1-4
CDR3aa: CASRDQLTATNEKLFF

v_gene: TRBV27
j_gene: TRBJ1-2
CDR3aa: CASSFRQQGFRGYTF

v_gene: TRBV5-8
j_gene: TRBJ1-2
CDR3aa: CASSLEAGTDNYGYTF

v_gene: TRBV6-6
j_gene: TRBJ2-3
CDR3aa: CASSYRTSGSTDTQYF

v_gene: TRBV15
j_gene: TRBJ2-7
CDR3aa: CATSRGVDFYEQYF

v_gene: TRBV6-5
j_gene: TRBJ2-7
CDR3aa: CASKERAESSYEQYF

v_gene: TRBV7-3
j_gene: TRBJ2-3
CDR3aa: CASSSGLEIDTQYF

v_gene: TRBV11-2
j_gene: TRBJ2-6
CDR3aa: CASSPLRSRQITGANVLTF

v_gene: TRBV28
j_gene: TRBJ2-3
CDR3aa: CASGTRRDRTDTQYF

v_gene: TRBV30
j_gene: TRBJ2-7
CDR3aa: CAWSVLYEQYF

v_gene: TRBV5-1
j_gene: TRBJ2-7
CDR3aa: CASSLGHSYEQYF

v_gene: TRBV18
j_gene: TRBJ2-1
CDR3aa: CASSRQGYYNEQFF

v_gene: TRBV13
j_gene: TRBJ2-3
CDR3aa: CASSVQGRGTDTQYF

v_gene: TRBV11-3
j_gene: TRBJ2-1
CDR3aa: CASSLGAVSYNEQFF

v_gene: TRBV6-1
j_gene: TRBJ1-5
CDR3aa: CASSEFLQGNQPQHF

v_gene: TRBV9
j_gene: TRBJ1-4
CDR3aa: CASSVGAAGGPGEKLFF

v_gene: TRBV5-6
j_gene: TRBJ1-4
CDR3aa: CASSLRGNEKLFF

v_gene: TRBV30
j_gene: TRBJ1-2
CDR3aa: CAWSADRPYGYTF

v_gene: TRBV6-5
j_gene: TRBJ2-7
CDR3aa: CASSYSFTRSEQYF